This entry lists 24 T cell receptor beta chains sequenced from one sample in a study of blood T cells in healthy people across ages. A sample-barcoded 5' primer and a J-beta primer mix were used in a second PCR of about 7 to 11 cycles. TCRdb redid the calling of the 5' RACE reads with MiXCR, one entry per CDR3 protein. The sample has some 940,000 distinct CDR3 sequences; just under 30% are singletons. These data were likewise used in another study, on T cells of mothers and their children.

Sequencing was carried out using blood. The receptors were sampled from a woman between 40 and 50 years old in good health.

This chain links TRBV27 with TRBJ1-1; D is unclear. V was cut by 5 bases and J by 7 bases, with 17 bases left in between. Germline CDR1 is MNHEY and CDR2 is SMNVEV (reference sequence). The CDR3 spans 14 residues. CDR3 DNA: TGTGCCAGCAGTGAGGAAAAGGCTATAGGTGAAGCTTTCTTT. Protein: CASSEEKAIGEAFF.

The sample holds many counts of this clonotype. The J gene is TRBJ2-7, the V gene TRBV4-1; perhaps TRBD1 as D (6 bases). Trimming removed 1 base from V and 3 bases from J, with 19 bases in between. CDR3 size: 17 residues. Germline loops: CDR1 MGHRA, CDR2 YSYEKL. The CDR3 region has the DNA TGCGCCAGCAGCCAAGTGGTGTACACAGGGTACGACTACGAGCAGTACTTC. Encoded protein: CASSQVVYTGYDYEQYF.

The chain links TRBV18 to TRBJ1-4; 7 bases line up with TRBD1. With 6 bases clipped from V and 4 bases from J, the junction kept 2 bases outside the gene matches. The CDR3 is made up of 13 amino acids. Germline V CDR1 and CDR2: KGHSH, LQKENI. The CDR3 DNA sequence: TGTGCCAGCTCGGGGACAGATAATGAAAAACTGTTTTTT. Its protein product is CASSGTDNEKLFF.

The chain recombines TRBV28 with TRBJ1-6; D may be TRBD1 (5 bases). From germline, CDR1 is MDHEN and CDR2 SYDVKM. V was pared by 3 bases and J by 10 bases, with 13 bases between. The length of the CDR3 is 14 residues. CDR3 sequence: CASSFRAGVSPLHF. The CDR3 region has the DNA TGTGCCAGCAGTTTTAGGGCGGGGGTCTCACCCCTCCACTTT. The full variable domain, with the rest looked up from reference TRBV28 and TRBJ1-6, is DVKVTQSSRYLVKRTGEKVFLECVQDMDHENMFWYRQDPGLGLRLIYFSYDVKMKEKGDIPEGYSVSREKKERFSLILESASTNQTSMYLCASSFRAGVSPLHFGNGTRLTVT.

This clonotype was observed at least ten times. The CDR3 loop reads CASSRDRLFNYGYTF. In nucleotides, the CDR3 is TGCGCCAGCAGCCGAGACAGGTTATTTAACTATGGCTACACCTTC. The chain joins TRBV4-3 to TRBJ1-2, with a possible D match to TRBD1 (6 bases). This CDR3 has 15 amino acids. The V end was cut by 4 bases, the J end by 1 base, with 13 bases between. CDR1 and CDR2 from the germline V gene are LGHNA and YSLEER.

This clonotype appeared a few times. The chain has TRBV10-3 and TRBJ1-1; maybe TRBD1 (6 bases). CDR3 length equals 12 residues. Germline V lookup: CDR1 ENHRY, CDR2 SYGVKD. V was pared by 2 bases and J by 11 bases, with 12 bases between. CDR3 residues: CAISEPQGRAFF. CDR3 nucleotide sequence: TGTGCCATCAGTGAGCCACAGGGTCGGGCTTTCTTT.

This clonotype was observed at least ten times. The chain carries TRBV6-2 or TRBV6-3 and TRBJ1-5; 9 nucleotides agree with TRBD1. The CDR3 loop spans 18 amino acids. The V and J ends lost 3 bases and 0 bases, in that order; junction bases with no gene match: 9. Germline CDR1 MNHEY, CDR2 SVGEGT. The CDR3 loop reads CASSYDGTGLYSNQPQHF. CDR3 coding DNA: TGTGCCAGCAGTTATGACGGGACAGGGCTTTATAGCAATCAGCCCCAGCATTTT.

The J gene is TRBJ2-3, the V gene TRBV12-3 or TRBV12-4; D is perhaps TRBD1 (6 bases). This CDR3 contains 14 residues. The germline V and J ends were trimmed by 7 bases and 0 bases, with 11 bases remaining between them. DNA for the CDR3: TGTGCCAGCAACCTCAGGGGTAGCACAGATACGCAGTATTTT. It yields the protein CASNLRGSTDTQYF.

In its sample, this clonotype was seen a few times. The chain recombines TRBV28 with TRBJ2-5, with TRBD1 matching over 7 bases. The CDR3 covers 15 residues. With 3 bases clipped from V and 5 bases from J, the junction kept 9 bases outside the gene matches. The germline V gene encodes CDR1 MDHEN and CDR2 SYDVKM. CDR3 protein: CASSFKGALKETQYF. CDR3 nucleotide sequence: TGTGCCAGCAGTTTTAAGGGGGCGCTTAAGGAGACCCAGTACTTC.

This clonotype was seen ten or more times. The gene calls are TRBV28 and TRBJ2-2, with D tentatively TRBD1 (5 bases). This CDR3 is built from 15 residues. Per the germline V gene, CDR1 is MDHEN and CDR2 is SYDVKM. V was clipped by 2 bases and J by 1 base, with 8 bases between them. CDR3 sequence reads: CASSLVTENTGELFF. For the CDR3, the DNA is TGTGCCAGCAGTTTAGTGACAGAGAACACCGGGGAGCTGTTTTTT.

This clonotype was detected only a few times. CDR3 coding DNA: TGTGCCAGCAGGGGACAAAACAATGAGCAGTTCTTC. The encoded protein is CASRGQNNEQFF. This sequence joins TRBV9 and TRBJ2-1; a possible D gene is TRBD1 (6 bases). The CDR3 length is 12 residues. Trimming removed 5 bases from V and 5 bases from J, with 8 bases in between. CDR1 and CDR2 from the germline V gene are SGDLS and YYNGEE.

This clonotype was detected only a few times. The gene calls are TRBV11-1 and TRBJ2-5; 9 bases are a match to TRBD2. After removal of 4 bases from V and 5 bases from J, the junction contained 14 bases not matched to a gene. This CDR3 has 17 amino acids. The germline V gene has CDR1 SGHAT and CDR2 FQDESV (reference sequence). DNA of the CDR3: TGTGCCAGCAGCTCTACATCTAGCGCGGGGGGGACGGAGACCCAGTACTTC. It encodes CASSSTSSAGGTETQYF.

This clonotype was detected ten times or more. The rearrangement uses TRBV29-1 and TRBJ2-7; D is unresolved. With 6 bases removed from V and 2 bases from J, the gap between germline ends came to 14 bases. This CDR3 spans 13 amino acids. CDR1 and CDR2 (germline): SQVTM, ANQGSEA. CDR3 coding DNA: TGCAGCGTGGGCCTAGGGTTGACCTACGAGCAGTACTTC. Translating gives CSVGLGLTYEQYF.

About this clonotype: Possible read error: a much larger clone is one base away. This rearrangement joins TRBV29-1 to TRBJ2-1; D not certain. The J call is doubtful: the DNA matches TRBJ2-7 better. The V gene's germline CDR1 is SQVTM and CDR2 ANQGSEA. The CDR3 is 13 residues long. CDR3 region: CSVVGPLYNEQYF. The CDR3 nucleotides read TGCAGCGTTGTTGGCCCCCTCTACAATGAGCAGTACTTC.

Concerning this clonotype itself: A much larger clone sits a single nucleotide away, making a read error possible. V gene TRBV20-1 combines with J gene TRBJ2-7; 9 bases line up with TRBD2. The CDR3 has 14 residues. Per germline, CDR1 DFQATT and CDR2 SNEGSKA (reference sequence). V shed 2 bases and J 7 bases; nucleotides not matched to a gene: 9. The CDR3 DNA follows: TGCAGTGCTAGAAAGGGACTAGCTGAGGGTGAGCAGTACTTC. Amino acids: CSARKGLAEGEQYF.

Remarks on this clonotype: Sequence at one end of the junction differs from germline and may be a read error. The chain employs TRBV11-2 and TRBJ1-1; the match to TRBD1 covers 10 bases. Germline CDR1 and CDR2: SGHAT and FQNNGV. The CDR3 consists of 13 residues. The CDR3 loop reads CAGSLSGQGGAFF. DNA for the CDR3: TGTGCCGGCAGCCTCTCCGGACAGGGGGGAGCTTTCTTT.

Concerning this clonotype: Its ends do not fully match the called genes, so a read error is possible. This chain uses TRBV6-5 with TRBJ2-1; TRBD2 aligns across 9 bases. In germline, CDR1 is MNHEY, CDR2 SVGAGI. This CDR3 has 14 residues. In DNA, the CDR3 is TGTGCTAGCAGGCCGGGACTAGCCTGCGATGAGCAGTTCTTC. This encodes CASRPGLACDEQFF.

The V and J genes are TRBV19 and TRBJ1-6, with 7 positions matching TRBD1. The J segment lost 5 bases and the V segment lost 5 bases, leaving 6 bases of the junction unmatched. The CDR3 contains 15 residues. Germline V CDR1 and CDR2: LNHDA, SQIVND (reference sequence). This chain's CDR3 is CASSVRDRDNSPLHF. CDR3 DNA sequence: TGTGCCAGTAGTGTCCGGGACAGAGATAATTCACCCCTCCACTTT.

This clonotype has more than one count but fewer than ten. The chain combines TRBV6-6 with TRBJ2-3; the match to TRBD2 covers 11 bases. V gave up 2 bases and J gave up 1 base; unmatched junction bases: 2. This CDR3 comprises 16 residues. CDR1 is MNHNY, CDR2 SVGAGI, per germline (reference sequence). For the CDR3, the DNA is TGTGCCAGCAGTTACCCACTAGCGGGGGGCACAGATACGCAGTATTTT. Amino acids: CASSYPLAGGTDTQYF.

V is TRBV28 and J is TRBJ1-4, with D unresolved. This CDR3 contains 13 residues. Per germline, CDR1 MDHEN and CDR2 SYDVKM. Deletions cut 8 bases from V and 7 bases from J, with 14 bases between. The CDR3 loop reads CASSRAVSEKLFF. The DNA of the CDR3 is TGTGCCAGCTCAAGAGCCGTTAGTGAAAAACTGTTTTTT. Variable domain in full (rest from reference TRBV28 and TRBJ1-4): DVKVTQSSRYLVKRTGEKVFLECVQDMDHENMFWYRQDPGLGLRLIYFSYDVKMKEKGDIPEGYSVSREKKERFSLILESASTNQTSMYLCASSRAVSEKLFFGSGTQLSVL.

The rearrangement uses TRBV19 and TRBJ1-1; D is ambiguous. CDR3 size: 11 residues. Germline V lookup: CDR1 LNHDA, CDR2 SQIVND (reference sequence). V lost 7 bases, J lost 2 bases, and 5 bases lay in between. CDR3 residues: CASKDNTEAFF. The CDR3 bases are TGTGCCAGTAAGGATAACACTGAAGCTTTCTTT. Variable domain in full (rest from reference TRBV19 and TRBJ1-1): DGGITQSPKYLFRKEGQNVTLSCEQNLNHDAMYWYRQDPGQGLRLIYYSQIVNDFQKGDIAEGYSVSREKKESFPLTVTSAQKNPTAFYLCASKDNTEAFFGQGTRLTVV.

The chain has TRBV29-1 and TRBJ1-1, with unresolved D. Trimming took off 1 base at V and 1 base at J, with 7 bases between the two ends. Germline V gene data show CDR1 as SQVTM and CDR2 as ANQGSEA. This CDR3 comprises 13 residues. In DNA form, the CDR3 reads TGCAGCGTTGAAGCACAGCAGAACACTGAAGCTTTCTTT. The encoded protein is CSVEAQQNTEAFF. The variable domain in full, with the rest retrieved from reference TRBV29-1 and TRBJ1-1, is SAVISQKPSRDICQRGTSLTIQCQVDSQVTMMFWYRQQPGQSLTLIATANQGSEATYESGFVIDKFPISRPNLTFSTLTVSNMSPEDSSIYLCSVEAQQNTEAFFGQGTRLTVV.

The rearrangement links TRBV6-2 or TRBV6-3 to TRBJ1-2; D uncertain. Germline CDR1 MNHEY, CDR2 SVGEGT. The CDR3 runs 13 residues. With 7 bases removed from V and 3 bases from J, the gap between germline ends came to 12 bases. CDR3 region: CASTRVVHYGYTF. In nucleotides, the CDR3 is TGTGCCAGCACCCGAGTGGTGCACTATGGCTACACCTTC.

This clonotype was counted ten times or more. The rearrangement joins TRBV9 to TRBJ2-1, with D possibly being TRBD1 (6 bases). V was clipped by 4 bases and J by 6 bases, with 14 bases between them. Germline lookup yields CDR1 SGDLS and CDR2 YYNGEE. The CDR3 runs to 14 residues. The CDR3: CASSPLGASNEQFF. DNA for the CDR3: TGTGCCAGCAGCCCCCTGGGGGCCTCCAATGAGCAGTTCTTC.